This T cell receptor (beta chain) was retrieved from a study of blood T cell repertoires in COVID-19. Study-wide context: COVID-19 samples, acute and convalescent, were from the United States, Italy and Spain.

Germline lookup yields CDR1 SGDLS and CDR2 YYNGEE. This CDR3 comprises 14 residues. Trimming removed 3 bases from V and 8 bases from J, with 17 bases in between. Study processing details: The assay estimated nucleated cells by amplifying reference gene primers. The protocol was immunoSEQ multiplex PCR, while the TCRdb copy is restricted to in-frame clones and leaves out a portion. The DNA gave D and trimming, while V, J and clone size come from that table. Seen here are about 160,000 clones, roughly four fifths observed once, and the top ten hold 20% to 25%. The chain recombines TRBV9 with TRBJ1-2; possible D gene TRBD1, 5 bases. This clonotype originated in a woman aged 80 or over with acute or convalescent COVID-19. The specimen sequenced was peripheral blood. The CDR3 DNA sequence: TGTGCCAGCAGCGCCTCGGACATTCTAAAGGGCTACACCTTC. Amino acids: CASSASDILKGYTF. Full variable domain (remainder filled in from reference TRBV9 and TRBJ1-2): DSGVTQTPKHLITATGQRVTLRCSPRSGDLSVYWYQQSLDQGLQFLIQYYNGEERAKGNILERFSAQQFPDLHSELNLSSLELGDSALYFCASSASDILKGYTFGSGTRLTVV.